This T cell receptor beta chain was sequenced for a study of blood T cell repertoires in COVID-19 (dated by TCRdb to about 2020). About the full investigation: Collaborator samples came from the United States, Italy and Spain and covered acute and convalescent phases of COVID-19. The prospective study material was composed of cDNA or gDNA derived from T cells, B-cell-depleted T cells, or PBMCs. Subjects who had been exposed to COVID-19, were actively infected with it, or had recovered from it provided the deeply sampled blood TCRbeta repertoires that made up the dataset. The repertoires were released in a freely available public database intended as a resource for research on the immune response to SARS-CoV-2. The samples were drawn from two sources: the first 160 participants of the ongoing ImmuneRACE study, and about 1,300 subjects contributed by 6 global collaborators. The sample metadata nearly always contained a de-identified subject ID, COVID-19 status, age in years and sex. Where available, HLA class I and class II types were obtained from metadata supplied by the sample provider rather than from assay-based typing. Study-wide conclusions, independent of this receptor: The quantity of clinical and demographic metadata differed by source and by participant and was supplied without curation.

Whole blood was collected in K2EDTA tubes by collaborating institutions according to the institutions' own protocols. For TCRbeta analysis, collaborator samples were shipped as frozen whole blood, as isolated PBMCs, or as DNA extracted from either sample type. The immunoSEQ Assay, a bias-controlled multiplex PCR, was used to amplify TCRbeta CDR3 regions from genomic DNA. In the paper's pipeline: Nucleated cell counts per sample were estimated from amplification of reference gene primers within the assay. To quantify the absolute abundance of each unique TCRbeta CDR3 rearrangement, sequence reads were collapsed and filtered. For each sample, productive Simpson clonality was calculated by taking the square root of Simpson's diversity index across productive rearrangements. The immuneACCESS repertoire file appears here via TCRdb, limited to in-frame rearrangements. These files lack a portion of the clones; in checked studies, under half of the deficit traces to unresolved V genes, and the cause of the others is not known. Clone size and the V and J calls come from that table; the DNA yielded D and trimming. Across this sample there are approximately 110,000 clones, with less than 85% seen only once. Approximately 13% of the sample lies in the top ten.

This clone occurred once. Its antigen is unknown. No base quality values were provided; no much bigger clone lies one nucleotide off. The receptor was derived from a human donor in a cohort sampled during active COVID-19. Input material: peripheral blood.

Here the CDR3 is given as CAWSQKGQGLIQYF. The nucleotide sequence is TGTGCCTGGAGCCAGAAGGGACAGGGTTTAATTCAGTACTTC. The chain is assembled from TRBV30 and TRBJ2-4; 9 bases in the junction line up with TRBD1. V is cut back by 3 bases and J by 10 bases, with 10 bases in the junction unmatched. Counted from cysteine to phenylalanine, this CDR3 has 14 amino acids. Of all the DNA, just the CDR3 is kept, 42 bases in frame from base 1. From a lookup of the germline V gene (reference sequence), CDR1 and CDR2 are GTSNPN and SVGIG.